What follows are 10 T cell receptor beta chains derived from one specimen sequenced in a study of shared clonotypes between healthy human individuals. Profiled with immunoSEQ multiplex PCR; TCRdb holds only in-frame clones, not every one. Of about 2.4 million clones in the sample, roughly 93% were seen once. Sequenced material: naive CD4+ T cells from PBMCs. Stated subset: CD45RA+ positively selected. The receptors here all came from a man aged 18 to 35 in good health. Some clones in this sample may be carry-over from other donors' samples.

This clone was recorded only once. The V call is TRBV20-1, the J call TRBJ1-2; 8 bases line up with TRBD1. The ends lost 5 bases at V and 7 bases at J; junction bases unmatched: 3. Germline loops: CDR1 DFQATT, CDR2 SNEGSKA (reference sequence). CDR3 length equals 11 residues. The CDR3 bases are TGCAGTGCTCCACAGGGGGTTGGCTACACCTTC. Translating it yields CSAPQGVGYTF.

The chain has TRBV5-4 and TRBJ2-5; 10 positions match TRBD1. Germline trimming cut 4 bases from V and 5 bases from J; bases unmatched to any gene: 5. Germline V gene lookup returns CDR1 SGHNT and CDR2 YYREEE (reference sequence). The CDR3 has 14 amino acids. In DNA form, the CDR3 reads TGTGCCAGCAGCGGACAGGGGGTTCAGGAGACCCAGTACTTC. This sequence encodes CASSGQGVQETQYF.

The chain couples TRBV7-3 to TRBJ2-2; 12 bases fit TRBD2. Per the germline V gene, CDR1 is SGHTA and CDR2 is FQGTGA. V lost 3 bases, J lost 1 base, and 12 bases stayed unmatched. CDR3 length: 20 residues. CDR3 amino acids: CASSFLTTSGSRGNTGELFF. DNA of the CDR3: TGTGCCAGCAGCTTCCTGACGACTAGCGGGAGCAGGGGGAACACCGGGGAGCTGTTTTTT.

V usage is TRBV11-1 and J usage is TRBJ2-3; D unresolved. CDR1 is SGHAT, CDR2 FQDESV, per germline (reference sequence). Trimming took 8 bases from V and 2 from J, leaving 8 bases between them. The CDR3 totals 12 residues. The CDR3 nucleotides are TGTGCCAGCGAGGCTCACACAGATACGCAGTATTTT. Amino acids: CASEAHTDTQYF.

This chain uses TRBV9 with TRBJ1-2; tentatively, D is TRBD1 (6 bases). The CDR3 consists of 14 residues. V was clipped by 3 bases and J by 4 bases, with 13 bases between them. Germline CDR1 and CDR2: SGDLS and YYNGEE. The CDR3 DNA reads as TGTGCCAGCAGCGCACTGACAGGCCCCTATGGCTACACCTTC. Translated, it gives CASSALTGPYGYTF.

The chain combines TRBV19 with TRBJ2-1; D may be TRBD1 (6 bases). This CDR3 spans 17 amino acids. V gave up 4 bases and J gave up 4 bases, with 20 bases separating them. Germline-derived CDR1 and CDR2 are LNHDA and SQIVND (reference sequence). The CDR3 reads CASSTLSGDRGYNEQFF. CDR3 DNA sequence: TGTGCCAGTAGTACGCTTTCAGGGGACCGAGGGTACAATGAGCAGTTCTTC.

This chain links TRBV29-1 with TRBJ2-7; D tentatively reads TRBD1 or TRBD2 (7 bases each). Germline V gene data show CDR1 as SQVTM and CDR2 as ANQGSEA. The CDR3 length is 13 residues. The V gene lost 7 bases and the J gene lost 5 bases, with 18 bases spanning the gap. The CDR3 protein is CSAGGQGVNEQYF. CDR3 nucleotides: TGCAGCGCCGGGGGGCAGGGGGTTAACGAGCAGTACTTC.

The rearrangement uses TRBV28 and TRBJ1-4; 9 bases are a match to TRBD1. V lost 4 bases and J lost 8; bases outside the gene matches: 11. This CDR3 region has 16 residues. Germline CDR1 reads MDHEN; CDR2 reads SYDVKM. Here the CDR3 reads CASSSDGQGKWEKLFF. The CDR3 DNA sequence: TGTGCCAGCAGTTCCGACGGACAGGGGAAATGGGAAAAACTGTTTTTT.

This sequence joins TRBV7-7 and TRBJ2-1; 8 bases fit TRBD2. The J segment lost 9 bases and the V segment lost 1 base, leaving 8 bases of the junction unmatched. This CDR3 has 15 residues. Germline V gene lookup returns CDR1 SSHAT and CDR2 FNYEAQ (reference sequence). Here the CDR3 reads CASSLDAGGQGEQFF. CDR3 bases: TGTGCCAGCAGCTTAGACGCGGGAGGTCAGGGTGAGCAGTTCTTC.

The table lists this clone with a few counts. The chain joins TRBV19 to TRBJ1-4; 9 nucleotides match TRBD1. Germline V gene lookup returns CDR1 LNHDA and CDR2 SQIVND (reference sequence). Unmatched junction bases numbered 3, after V lost 3 bases and J lost 7 bases. The CDR3 spans 14 residues. The CDR3 loop is CASSMGQGPEKLFF. In nucleotides, the CDR3 is TGTGCCAGTAGTATGGGACAGGGTCCTGAAAAACTGTTTTTT.